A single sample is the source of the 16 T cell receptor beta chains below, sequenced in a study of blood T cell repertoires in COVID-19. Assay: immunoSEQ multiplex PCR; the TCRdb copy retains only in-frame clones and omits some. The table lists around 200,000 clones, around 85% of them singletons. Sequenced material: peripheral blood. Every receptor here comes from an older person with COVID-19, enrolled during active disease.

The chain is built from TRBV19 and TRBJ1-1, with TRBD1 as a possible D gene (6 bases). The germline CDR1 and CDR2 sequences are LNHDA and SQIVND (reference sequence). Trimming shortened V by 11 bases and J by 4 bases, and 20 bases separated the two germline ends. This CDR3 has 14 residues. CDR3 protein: CASSPLGTSTEAFF. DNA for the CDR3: TGTGCCTCTAGCCCCCTGGGGACAAGCACTGAAGCTTTCTTT.

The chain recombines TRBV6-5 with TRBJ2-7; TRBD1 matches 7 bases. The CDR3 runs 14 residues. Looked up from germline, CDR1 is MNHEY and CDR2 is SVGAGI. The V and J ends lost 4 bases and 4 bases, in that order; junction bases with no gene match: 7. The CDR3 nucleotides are TGTGCCAGCAGTTCACCGGGACAGACATACGAGCAGTACTTC. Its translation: CASSSPGQTYEQYF.

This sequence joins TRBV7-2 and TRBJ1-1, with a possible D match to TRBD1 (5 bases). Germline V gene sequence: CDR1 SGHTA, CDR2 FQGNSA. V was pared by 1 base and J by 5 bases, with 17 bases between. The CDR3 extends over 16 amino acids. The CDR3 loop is CASSLEAGGKWTEAFF. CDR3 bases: TGTGCCAGCAGCTTAGAGGCTGGGGGGAAGTGGACTGAAGCTTTCTTT.

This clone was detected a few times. CDR3 sequence (DNA): TGTGCCAGCGGAACAGGGGGCGCGCAGTACTTC. Amino acids: CASGTGGAQYF. This chain connects TRBV6-5 to TRBJ2-7; 9 bases align to TRBD1. V dropped 8 bases and J dropped 9; count of bases not matched to a gene: 5. The CDR3 sequence is 11 residues long. CDR1 is MNHEY and CDR2 is SVGAGI in the germline V gene.

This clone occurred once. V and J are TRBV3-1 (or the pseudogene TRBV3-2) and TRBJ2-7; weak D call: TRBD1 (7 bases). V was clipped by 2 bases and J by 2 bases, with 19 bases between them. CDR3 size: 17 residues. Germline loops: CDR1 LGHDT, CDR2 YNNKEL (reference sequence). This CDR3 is CASSQTGVGRDAYEQYF. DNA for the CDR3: TGTGCCAGCAGCCAAACAGGGGTAGGGCGGGACGCCTACGAGCAGTACTTC.

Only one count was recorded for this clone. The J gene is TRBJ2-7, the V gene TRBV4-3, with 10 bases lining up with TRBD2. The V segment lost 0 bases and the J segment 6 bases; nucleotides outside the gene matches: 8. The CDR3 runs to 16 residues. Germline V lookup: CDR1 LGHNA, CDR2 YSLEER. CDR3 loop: CASSQDWSGGAAEQYF. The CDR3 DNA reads TGCGCCAGCAGCCAAGATTGGAGCGGGGGGGCCGCCGAGCAGTACTTC.

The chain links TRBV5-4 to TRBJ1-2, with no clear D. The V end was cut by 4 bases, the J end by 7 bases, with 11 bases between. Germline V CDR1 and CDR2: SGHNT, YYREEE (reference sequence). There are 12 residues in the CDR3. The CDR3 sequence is CASSVWEGGYTF. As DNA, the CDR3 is TGTGCCAGCAGCGTCTGGGAGGGTGGCTACACCTTC.

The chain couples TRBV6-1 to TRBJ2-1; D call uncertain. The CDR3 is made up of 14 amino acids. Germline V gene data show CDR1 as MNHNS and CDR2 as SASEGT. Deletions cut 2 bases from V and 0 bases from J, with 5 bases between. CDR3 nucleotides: TGTGCCAGCAGTGAAAACAACTCCTACAATGAGCAGTTCTTC. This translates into CASSENNSYNEQFF.

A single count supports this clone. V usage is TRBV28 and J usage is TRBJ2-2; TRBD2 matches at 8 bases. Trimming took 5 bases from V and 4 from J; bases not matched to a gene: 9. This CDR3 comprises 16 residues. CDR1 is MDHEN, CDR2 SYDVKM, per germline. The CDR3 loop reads CASSRPGGALTGELFF. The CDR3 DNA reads TGTGCCAGCAGTCGCCCCGGGGGGGCTCTCACCGGGGAGCTGTTTTTT.

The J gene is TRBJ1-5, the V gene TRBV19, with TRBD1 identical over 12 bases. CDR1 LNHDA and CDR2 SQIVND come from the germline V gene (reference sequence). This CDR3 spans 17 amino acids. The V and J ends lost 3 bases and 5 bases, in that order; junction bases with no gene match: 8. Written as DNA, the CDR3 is TGTGCCAGTAGTATCGGGACAGGGGGCCGGATGGATCAGCCCCAGCATTTT. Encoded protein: CASSIGTGGRMDQPQHF. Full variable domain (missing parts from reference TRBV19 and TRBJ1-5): DGGITQSPKYLFRKEGQNVTLSCEQNLNHDAMYWYRQDPGQGLRLIYYSQIVNDFQKGDIAEGYSVSREKKESFPLTVTSAQKNPTAFYLCASSIGTGGRMDQPQHFGDGTRLSIL.

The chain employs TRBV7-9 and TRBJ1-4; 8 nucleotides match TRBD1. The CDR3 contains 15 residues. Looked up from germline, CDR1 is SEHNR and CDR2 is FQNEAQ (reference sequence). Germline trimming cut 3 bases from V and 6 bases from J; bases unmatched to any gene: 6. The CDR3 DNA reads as TGTGCCAGCAGCTTGTCAGGGGGCAACGATGAAAAACTGTTTTTT. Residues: CASSLSGGNDEKLFF.

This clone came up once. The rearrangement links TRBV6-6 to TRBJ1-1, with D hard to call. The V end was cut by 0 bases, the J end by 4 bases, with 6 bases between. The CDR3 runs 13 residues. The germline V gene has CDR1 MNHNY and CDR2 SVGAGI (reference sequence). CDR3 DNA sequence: TGTGCCAGCAGTTACTCGACACTCACTGAAGCTTTCTTT. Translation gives CASSYSTLTEAFF.

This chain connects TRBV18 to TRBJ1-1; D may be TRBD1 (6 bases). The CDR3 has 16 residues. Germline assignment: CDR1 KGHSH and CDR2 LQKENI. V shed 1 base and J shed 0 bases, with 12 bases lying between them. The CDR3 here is CASSPLRDTLNTEAFF. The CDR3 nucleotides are TGTGCCAGCTCACCACTCCGGGACACTTTGAACACTGAAGCTTTCTTT.

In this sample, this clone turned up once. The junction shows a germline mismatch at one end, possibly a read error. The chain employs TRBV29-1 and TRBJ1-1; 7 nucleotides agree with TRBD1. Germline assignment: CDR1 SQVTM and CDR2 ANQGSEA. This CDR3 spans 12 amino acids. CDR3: CSVDPTGAPTHF. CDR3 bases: TGCAGCGTTGACCCAACAGGGGCCCCAACCCATTTT.

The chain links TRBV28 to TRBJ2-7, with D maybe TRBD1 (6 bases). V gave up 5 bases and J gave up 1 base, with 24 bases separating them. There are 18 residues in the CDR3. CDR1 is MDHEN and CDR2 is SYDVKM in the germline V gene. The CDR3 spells CASSSIGLGRGLSYEQYF. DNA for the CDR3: TGTGCCAGCAGTAGCATAGGTCTTGGCAGGGGTCTATCCTACGAGCAGTACTTC.

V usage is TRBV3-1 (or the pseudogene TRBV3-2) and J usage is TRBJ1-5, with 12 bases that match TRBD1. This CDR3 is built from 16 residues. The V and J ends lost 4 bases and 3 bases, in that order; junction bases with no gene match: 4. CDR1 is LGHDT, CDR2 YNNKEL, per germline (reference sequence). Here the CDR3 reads CASSPGTGGLNQPQHF. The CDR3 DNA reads TGTGCCAGCAGCCCCGGGACAGGGGGCCTCAATCAGCCCCAGCATTTT.